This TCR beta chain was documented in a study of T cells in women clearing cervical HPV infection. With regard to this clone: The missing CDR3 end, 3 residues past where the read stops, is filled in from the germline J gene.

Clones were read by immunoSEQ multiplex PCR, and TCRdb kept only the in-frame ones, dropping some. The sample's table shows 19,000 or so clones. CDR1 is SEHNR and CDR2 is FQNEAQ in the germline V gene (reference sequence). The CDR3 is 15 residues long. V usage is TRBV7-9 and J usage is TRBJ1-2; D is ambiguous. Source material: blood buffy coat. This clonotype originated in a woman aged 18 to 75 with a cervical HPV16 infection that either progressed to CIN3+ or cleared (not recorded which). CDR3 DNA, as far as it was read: TGTGCCAGCAGCCTGACTAGCGGACCCATTTTTGAC. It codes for CASSLTSGPIFD. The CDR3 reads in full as CASSLTSGPIFDYTF. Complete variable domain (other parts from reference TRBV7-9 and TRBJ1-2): DTGVSQNPRHKITKRGQNVTFRCDPISEHNRLYWYRQTLGQGPEFLTYFQNEAQLEKSRLLSDRFSAERPKGSFSTLEIQRTEQGDSAMYLCASSLTSGPIFDYTFGSGTRLTVV.